This passage covers 14 T cell receptor beta chains from one sample sequenced in a study of T cells after posttransplantation cyclophosphamide. Here immunoSEQ multiplex PCR was the method, and the copy in TCRdb shows in-frame clones only, minus some. This sample has over 20,000 clones, with around 97% found just once. The naive gate required viable CD3+CD4+ or CD3+CD8+ cells with CCR7+CD45RA+CD45RO-CD95-CD27+CD28+ phenotype. Sequencing was carried out using naive CD4+ T cells sorted from PBMCs. The receptors stem from a man aged 45-65 years in good health, CMV-negative, and a related stem cell transplant donor.

The chain combines TRBV5-5 with TRBJ2-6, with 8 bases fitting TRBD1. This CDR3 is built from 15 residues. V lost 3 bases, J lost 2 bases, and 1 base stayed unmatched. The germline V gene encodes CDR1 SGHKS and CDR2 YYEKEE (reference sequence). CDR3 sequence: CASSSRGPGANVLTF. The CDR3 DNA sequence: TGTGCCAGCAGCTCCAGGGGGCCTGGGGCCAACGTCCTGACTTTC.

The V gene is TRBV18, the J gene TRBJ1-2, with 10 bases aligning to TRBD1. The V and J ends lost 3 bases and 1 base, in that order; junction bases with no gene match: 17. The CDR3 totals 20 residues. Germline assignment: CDR1 KGHSH and CDR2 LQKENI. As DNA, the CDR3 is TGTGCCAGCTCACCTATAACCCCGGGACAGGGGACCACGTTTAACTATGGCTACACCTTC. It specifies CASSPITPGQGTTFNYGYTF.

This chain joins TRBV19 and TRBJ1-5; 8 nucleotides agree with TRBD1. Trimming took 0 bases from V and 0 from J; bases not matched to a gene: 4. The CDR3 contains 17 residues. Germline CDR1 reads LNHDA; CDR2 reads SQIVND (reference sequence). In DNA form, the CDR3 reads TGTGCCAGTAGTATAGAGGACAGGGAATATAGCAATCAGCCCCAGCATTTT. It translates to CASSIEDREYSNQPQHF.

In this sample, this clone turned up once. The chain links TRBV29-1 to TRBJ1-1; D is perhaps TRBD1 (6 bases). The CDR3 length is 14 residues. Germline V gene lookup returns CDR1 SQVTM and CDR2 ANQGSEA. Trimming pared 7 bases from V and 5 bases from J, leaving 20 bases between. The CDR3 loop reads CSADETGPGTEAFF. CDR3 nucleotides: TGCAGCGCTGATGAGACAGGCCCGGGGACTGAAGCTTTCTTT.

The chain combines TRBV10-1 with TRBJ2-1, with TRBD2 matching 13 bases. Unmatched junction bases numbered 1, after V lost 3 bases and J lost 8 bases. This CDR3 region has 14 residues. Germline lookup yields CDR1 WNHNN and CDR2 SYGVQD (reference sequence). CDR3 sequence (DNA): TGCGCCAGCAGTGACACTAGCGGGAGGGATGAGCAGTTCTTC. Translation gives CASSDTSGRDEQFF.

The J gene is TRBJ2-7, the V gene TRBV25-1; TRBD1 matches at 11 bases. Trimming took 3 bases from V and 3 from J; bases not matched to a gene: 1. Looked up from germline, CDR1 is MGHDK and CDR2 is SYGVNS. The CDR3 extends over 14 amino acids. The CDR3 loop reads CASSEGQGVYEQYF. CDR3 coding DNA: TGTGCCAGCAGTGAGGGACAGGGGGTCTACGAGCAGTACTTC.

J is TRBJ2-7 and V is TRBV5-1; 7 nucleotides match TRBD2. The CDR3 has 15 amino acids. Trimming took 4 bases from V and 1 from J; bases not matched to a gene: 8. Germline-derived CDR1 and CDR2 are SGHRS and YFSETQ. The CDR3 DNA reads TGCGCCAGCAGCCGGACGGGGGGAGAGTCCTACGAGCAGTACTTC. The encoded protein is CASSRTGGESYEQYF.

This rearrangement joins TRBV7-9 to TRBJ2-5; 7 bases agree with TRBD1. With the DNA end fitting TRBJ2-7 better, the J assignment may be wrong. The CDR3 runs to 16 residues. Germline assignment: CDR1 SEHNR and CDR2 FQNEAQ (reference sequence). The CDR3 region has the DNA TGTGCCAGCAGCAAGTACAGGGGAGAGACCGCCTACGAGCAGTACTTC. It encodes CASSKYRGETAYEQYF.

The chain couples TRBV7-2 to TRBJ2-7; 8 bases agree with TRBD1. This CDR3 is 15 amino acids long. The J segment lost 3 bases and the V segment lost 1 base, leaving 5 bases of the junction unmatched. CDR1 SGHTA and CDR2 FQGNSA come from the germline V gene. In DNA, the CDR3 is TGTGCCAGCAGCTTAGGACAGGGGTCGCACTACGAGCAGTACTTC. This sequence encodes CASSLGQGSHYEQYF.

The rearrangement links TRBV7-2 to TRBJ2-2; no reliable D call. Looked up from germline, CDR1 is SGHTA and CDR2 is FQGNSA. The CDR3 has 12 residues. V was cut by 5 bases and J by 10 bases, with 11 bases left in between. CDR3: CASSPAGEELFF. As DNA, the CDR3 is TGTGCCAGCAGCCCCGCTGGAGAGGAGCTGTTTTTT. Variable domain in full (rest from reference TRBV7-2 and TRBJ2-2): GAGVSQSPSNKVTEKGKDVELRCDPISGHTALYWYRQSLGQGLEFLIYFQGNSAPDKSGLPSDRFSAERTGGSVSTLTIQRTQQEDSAVYLCASSPAGEELFFGEGSRLTVL.

V is TRBV18 and J is TRBJ2-1; 7 bases are shared with TRBD1. V dropped 2 bases and J dropped 8; count of bases not matched to a gene: 6. The CDR3 covers 14 residues. The germline V gene encodes CDR1 KGHSH and CDR2 LQKENI. The CDR3 DNA sequence: TGTGCCAGCTCACCAGGGACAGTAAACGATGAGCAGTTCTTC. The encoded protein is CASSPGTVNDEQFF.

V and J are TRBV19 and TRBJ2-3; D gene ambiguous. V gave up 1 base and J gave up 5 bases, with 10 bases separating them. CDR1 and CDR2 (germline): LNHDA, SQIVND (reference sequence). The CDR3 is made up of 14 amino acids. The CDR3 sequence is CASSIVAVIDTQYF. For the CDR3, the DNA is TGTGCCAGTAGTATAGTGGCCGTAATAGATACGCAGTATTTT.

V usage is TRBV5-4 and J usage is TRBJ2-7, with D maybe TRBD2 (6 bases). The V gene lost 0 bases and the J gene lost 9 bases, with 10 bases spanning the gap. The CDR3 extends over 12 amino acids. CDR1 and CDR2 from the germline V gene are SGHNT and YYREEE (reference sequence). CDR3 region: CASSLEGGTQYF. In nucleotides, the CDR3 is TGTGCCAGCAGCTTGGAAGGAGGGACGCAGTACTTC.

The chain employs TRBV29-1 and TRBJ2-5, with D tentatively TRBD1 (6 bases). The CDR3 sequence is 14 residues long. CDR1 is SQVTM and CDR2 is ANQGSEA in the germline V gene. With 4 bases removed from V and 4 bases from J, the gap between germline ends came to 16 bases. CDR3 sequence: CSVALYQGRETQYF. The CDR3, as DNA: TGCAGCGTTGCCTTATATCAGGGGCGAGAGACCCAGTACTTC.